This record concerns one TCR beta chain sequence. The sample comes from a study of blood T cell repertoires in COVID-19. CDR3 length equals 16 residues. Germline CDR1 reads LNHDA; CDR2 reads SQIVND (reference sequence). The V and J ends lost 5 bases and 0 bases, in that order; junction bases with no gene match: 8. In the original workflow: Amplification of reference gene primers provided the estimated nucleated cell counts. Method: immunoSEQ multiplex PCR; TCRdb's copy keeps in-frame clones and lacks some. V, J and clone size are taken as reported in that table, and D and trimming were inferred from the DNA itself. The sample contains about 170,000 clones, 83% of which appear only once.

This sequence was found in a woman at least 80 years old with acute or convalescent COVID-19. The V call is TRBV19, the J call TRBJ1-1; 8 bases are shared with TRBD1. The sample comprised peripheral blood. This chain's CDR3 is CASSSIPGQVNTEAFF. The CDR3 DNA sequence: TGTGCCAGTAGTTCAATTCCGGGACAGGTGAACACTGAAGCTTTCTTT.